This entry is about one T cell receptor beta chain. The Seattle site enrolled patients during active infection and followed them longitudinally. Between the trimmed V and J ends, which lost 4 bases and 0 bases, there was a span of 13 bases. The CDR3 covers 16 residues. CDR1 is SGDLS and CDR2 is YYNGEE in the germline V gene. The sample originates from a study of blood T cell repertoires in COVID-19. Across the whole study: From T cells, B-cell-depleted T cells, or PBMCs came the material, which was cDNA or gDNA.

TCRdb keeps only in-frame clones here, not all; method: immunoSEQ multiplex PCR. The sample contains 150,000 to 200,000 clones, over 85% of which appear only once. What was sequenced was peripheral blood. V gene TRBV9 combines with J gene TRBJ2-2; possibly TRBD1 for D (6 bases). The TCR sequence derives from a woman aged 60-75 years with COVID-19, enrolled during active disease. In DNA form, the CDR3 reads TGTGCCAGCAGCCCGCGGACAGATTCGAACACCGGGGAGCTGTTTTTT. Translating gives CASSPRTDSNTGELFF.